These T cell receptor beta chains were read from a single sample in a study of blood T cells in healthy people across ages. TCRdb reprocessed the 5' RACE reads via MiXCR and lists one record per CDR3 protein. The repertoire holds hundreds of thousands of distinct CDR3 sequences, with about 30% as singletons. The sample taken for sequencing was blood. These receptors were collected from a woman of 80 years or more in good health. The CDR3 runs from the conserved cysteine through the conserved F or W. Fields, in order: CDR3 length, clone size, V gene, J gene, D gene, CDR3 protein, CDR3 DNA. D genes are given only for firm matches. Some rows mark clone size as missing; the rest say once, few, many or name a class of expanded clone.

CDR3 length: 15
clone size: many
V gene: TRBV3-1
J gene: TRBJ2-7
D gene: TRBD1
CDR3 protein: CASSQGGQASYEQYF
CDR3 DNA: TGTGCCAGCAGCCAAGGGGGACAGGCCTCCTACGAGCAGTACTTC

CDR3 length: 14
clone size: -
V gene: TRBV18
J gene: TRBJ2-1
D gene: TRBD1
CDR3 protein: CASSPMGQYNEQFF
CDR3 DNA: TGTGCCAGCTCACCAATGGGACAGTACAATGAGCAGTTCTTC

CDR3 length: 15
clone size: -
V gene: TRBV20-1
J gene: TRBJ1-5
D gene: -
CDR3 protein: CSAVKEWGPNQPQHF
CDR3 DNA: TGCAGTGCCGTAAAGGAATGGGGCCCCAATCAGCCCCAGCATTTT

CDR3 length: 15
clone size: few
V gene: TRBV7-2
J gene: TRBJ2-3
D gene: TRBD1
CDR3 protein: CASSEGQGGRDTQYF
CDR3 DNA: TGTGCCAGCAGCGAGGGACAAGGGGGCCGGGATACGCAGTATTTT

CDR3 length: 14
clone size: many
V gene: TRBV14
J gene: TRBJ2-7
D gene: -
CDR3 protein: CASSQFNKGYEQYF
CDR3 DNA: TGTGCCAGCAGCCAATTCAACAAGGGCTACGAGCAGTACTTC

CDR3 length: 17
clone size: -
V gene: TRBV7-2
J gene: TRBJ1-4
D gene: -
CDR3 protein: CASSLGAGGRTNEKRFF
CDR3 DNA: TGTGCCAGCAGCTTAGGCGCCGGTGGAAGAACTAATGAAAAACGGTTTTTT

CDR3 length: 12
clone size: -
V gene: TRBV20-1
J gene: TRBJ2-2
D gene: -
CDR3 protein: CSAIRGTGELFF
CDR3 DNA: TGCAGTGCTATAAGGGGAACCGGGGAGCTGTTTTTT

CDR3 length: 15
clone size: many
V gene: TRBV5-1
J gene: TRBJ1-2
D gene: TRBD1
CDR3 protein: CASSLEGQGDYGYTF
CDR3 DNA: TGCGCCAGCAGCTTGGAAGGACAGGGTGACTATGGCTACACCTTC

CDR3 length: 17
clone size: -
V gene: TRBV6-1
J gene: TRBJ2-5
D gene: -
CDR3 protein: CASSGGRGASLQETQYF
CDR3 DNA: TGTGCCAGCAGTGGGGGCAGGGGGGCTTCCTTACAAGAGACCCAGTACTTC

CDR3 length: 14
clone size: -
V gene: TRBV7-9
J gene: TRBJ2-1
D gene: TRBD1
CDR3 protein: CASSARDRGNEQFF
CDR3 DNA: TGTGCCAGCAGCGCCCGGGACAGGGGAAATGAGCAGTTCTTC

CDR3 length: 14
clone size: -
V gene: TRBV6-1
J gene: TRBJ1-2
D gene: -
CDR3 protein: CASSDPGQGYGYTF
CDR3 DNA: TGTGCCAGCAGCGATCCGGGGCAGGGCTATGGCTACACCTTC

CDR3 length: 15
clone size: few
V gene: TRBV18
J gene: TRBJ1-2
D gene: -
CDR3 protein: CASSPLVTDPYGYTF
CDR3 DNA: TGTGCCAGCTCACCACTTGTGACAGACCCCTATGGCTACACCTTC

CDR3 length: 13
clone size: many
V gene: TRBV5-1
J gene: TRBJ1-1
D gene: -
CDR3 protein: CASSLGHQSEAFF
CDR3 DNA: TGCGCCAGCAGCTTGGGGCATCAGAGTGAAGCTTTCTTT

CDR3 length: 16
clone size: many
V gene: TRBV30
J gene: TRBJ2-1
D gene: -
CDR3 protein: CAWSVGLRASRDEQFF
CDR3 DNA: TGTGCCTGGAGTGTGGGACTCCGCGCAAGTCGGGATGAGCAGTTCTTC

CDR3 length: 13
clone size: few
V gene: TRBV6-2/TRBV6-3
J gene: TRBJ1-1
D gene: -
CDR3 protein: CASSRRGGTEAFF
CDR3 DNA: TGTGCCAGCAGTAGGAGGGGAGGTACTGAAGCTTTCTTT

CDR3 length: 14
clone size: few
V gene: TRBV11-2
J gene: TRBJ2-1
D gene: TRBD2
CDR3 protein: CASSLVAGGGAQFF
CDR3 DNA: TGTGCCAGCAGCTTAGTGGCGGGGGGGGGTGCGCAGTTCTTC

CDR3 length: 16
clone size: -
V gene: TRBV6-6
J gene: TRBJ1-1
D gene: TRBD1
CDR3 protein: CASSYSWAGGNTEAFF
CDR3 DNA: TGTGCCAGCAGTTACTCGTGGGCAGGGGGAAACACTGAAGCTTTCTTT

CDR3 length: 12
clone size: many
V gene: TRBV30
J gene: TRBJ1-2
D gene: -
CDR3 protein: CAWSRGGRGYTF
CDR3 DNA: TGTGCCTGGAGTCGCGGAGGTCGGGGCTACACCTTC

CDR3 length: 16
clone size: many
V gene: TRBV4-1
J gene: TRBJ2-6
D gene: -
CDR3 protein: CASNPGRHSGANVLTF
CDR3 DNA: TGCGCCAGCAACCCTGGCAGGCACTCTGGGGCCAACGTCCTGACTTTC

CDR3 length: 14
clone size: -
V gene: TRBV7-9
J gene: TRBJ2-7
D gene: -
CDR3 protein: CASSARAVDNEQYF
CDR3 DNA: TGTGCCAGCAGCGCTAGGGCGGTGGACAATGAGCAGTACTTC

CDR3 length: 14
clone size: -
V gene: TRBV20-1
J gene: TRBJ2-7
D gene: -
CDR3 protein: CSAEGDGASYEQYF
CDR3 DNA: TGCAGTGCCGAGGGGGACGGAGCCTCCTACGAGCAGTACTTC

CDR3 length: 13
clone size: many
V gene: TRBV5-1
J gene: TRBJ2-3
D gene: -
CDR3 protein: CASSLDNTDTQYF
CDR3 DNA: TGCGCCAGCAGCTTGGACAACACAGATACGCAGTATTTT

CDR3 length: 13
clone size: -
V gene: TRBV12-3/TRBV12-4
J gene: TRBJ2-5
D gene: -
CDR3 protein: CASSLLLGETQYF
CDR3 DNA: TGTGCCAGCAGTTTACTCTTAGGGGAGACCCAGTACTTC

CDR3 length: 14
clone size: -
V gene: TRBV5-5
J gene: TRBJ2-4
D gene: TRBD1
CDR3 protein: CASSSRDRGNIQYF
CDR3 DNA: TGTGCCAGCAGCTCCCGGGACAGGGGAAACATTCAGTACTTC

CDR3 length: 19
clone size: few
V gene: TRBV10-3
J gene: TRBJ2-3
D gene: TRBD2
CDR3 protein: CAISTGLAGGRRFTDTQYF
CDR3 DNA: TGTGCCATCAGTACGGGACTAGCGGGGGGGCGGAGATTTACAGATACGCAGTATTTT

CDR3 length: 14
clone size: many
V gene: TRBV29-1
J gene: TRBJ2-1
D gene: TRBD1
CDR3 protein: CSVATGGVYNEQFF
CDR3 DNA: TGCAGCGTGGCGACAGGGGGCGTTTACAATGAGCAGTTCTTC

CDR3 length: 17
clone size: many
V gene: TRBV7-9
J gene: TRBJ1-2
D gene: TRBD1
CDR3 protein: CASSMPGQLTPLYGYTF
CDR3 DNA: TGTGCCAGCAGCATGCCGGGACAGCTTACCCCGCTTTATGGCTACACCTTC

CDR3 length: 12
clone size: many
V gene: TRBV6-2/TRBV6-3
J gene: TRBJ1-1
D gene: -
CDR3 protein: CASSWGPTEAFF
CDR3 DNA: TGTGCCAGCAGCTGGGGGCCAACTGAAGCTTTCTTT

CDR3 length: 15
clone size: many
V gene: TRBV4-1
J gene: TRBJ2-2
D gene: -
CDR3 protein: CASSQGGMNTGELFF
CDR3 DNA: TGCGCCAGCAGCCAAGGTGGGATGAACACCGGGGAGCTGTTTTTT

CDR3 length: 11
clone size: -
V gene: TRBV12-3/TRBV12-4
J gene: TRBJ2-7
D gene: TRBD2
CDR3 protein: CATLRRGGRYF
CDR3 DNA: TGTGCCACACTTCGTAGGGGAGGGCGGTACTTC

CDR3 length: 16
clone size: many
V gene: TRBV27
J gene: TRBJ2-6
D gene: -
CDR3 protein: CASTSTLFSGANVLTF
CDR3 DNA: TGTGCCAGCACCTCGACACTTTTCTCTGGGGCCAACGTCCTGACTTTC

CDR3 length: 12
clone size: -
V gene: TRBV19
J gene: TRBJ2-2
D gene: -
CDR3 protein: CASMSGPGELFF
CDR3 DNA: TGTGCCAGTATGTCAGGTCCCGGGGAGCTGTTTTTT

CDR3 length: 15
clone size: many
V gene: TRBV20-1
J gene: TRBJ2-7
D gene: TRBD1
CDR3 protein: CSARSPSRGPYEQYF
CDR3 DNA: TGCAGTGCTAGATCCCCGTCTAGGGGGCCCTACGAGCAGTACTTC

CDR3 length: 17
clone size: -
V gene: TRBV3-1
J gene: TRBJ2-3
D gene: TRBD2
CDR3 protein: CASSQGTSGGLIDTQYF
CDR3 DNA: TGTGCCAGCAGCCAAGGGACTAGCGGGGGGCTGATAGATACGCAGTATTTT

CDR3 length: 16
clone size: few
V gene: TRBV11-3
J gene: TRBJ2-3
D gene: TRBD2
CDR3 protein: CASSPGLAGNTDTQYF
CDR3 DNA: TGTGCCAGCAGCCCTGGACTAGCGGGGAACACAGATACGCAGTATTTT

CDR3 length: 15
clone size: few
V gene: TRBV9
J gene: TRBJ1-2
D gene: TRBD1
CDR3 protein: CASSADDRGIYGYTF
CDR3 DNA: TGTGCCAGCAGCGCAGATGACAGGGGGATCTATGGCTACACCTTC

CDR3 length: 18
clone size: many
V gene: TRBV5-1
J gene: TRBJ2-5
D gene: TRBD2
CDR3 protein: CASSLTPLAGHGGETQYF
CDR3 DNA: TGCGCCAGCAGCTTGACTCCCTTAGCGGGGCACGGGGGTGAGACCCAGTACTTC

CDR3 length: 13
clone size: -
V gene: TRBV6-1
J gene: TRBJ1-5
D gene: -
CDR3 protein: CASHSYGNQPQHF
CDR3 DNA: TGTGCCAGCCATTCATATGGCAATCAGCCCCAGCATTTT

CDR3 length: 15
clone size: many
V gene: TRBV7-2
J gene: TRBJ2-1
D gene: -
CDR3 protein: CASSLAYPSYNEQFF
CDR3 DNA: TGTGCCAGCAGCTTAGCATACCCCTCCTACAATGAGCAGTTCTTC

CDR3 length: 13
clone size: many
V gene: TRBV27
J gene: TRBJ2-3
D gene: -
CDR3 protein: CASSYGRRDTQYF
CDR3 DNA: TGTGCCAGCAGTTATGGGCGCAGAGATACGCAGTATTTT

CDR3 length: 15
clone size: many
V gene: TRBV5-1
J gene: TRBJ1-1
D gene: -
CDR3 protein: CASSLAGLMNTEAFF
CDR3 DNA: TGCGCCAGCAGCTTGGCAGGCCTCATGAACACTGAAGCTTTCTTT

CDR3 length: 19
clone size: many
V gene: TRBV6-2/TRBV6-3
J gene: TRBJ2-2
D gene: TRBD1
CDR3 protein: CASSYSTPASTGVTGELFF
CDR3 DNA: TGTGCCAGCAGTTACTCGACCCCCGCTAGTACAGGGGTCACCGGGGAGCTGTTTTTT

CDR3 length: 16
clone size: -
V gene: TRBV29-1
J gene: TRBJ1-1
D gene: -
CDR3 protein: CSVPKALERQDTEAFF
CDR3 DNA: TGCAGCGTTCCCAAGGCACTTGAAAGACAGGACACTGAAGCTTTCTTT

CDR3 length: 16
clone size: many
V gene: TRBV5-1
J gene: TRBJ2-5
D gene: -
CDR3 protein: CASSSKMEPGWETQYF
CDR3 DNA: TGCGCCAGCAGCTCGAAGATGGAGCCCGGTTGGGAGACCCAGTACTTC

CDR3 length: 14
clone size: -
V gene: TRBV6-6
J gene: TRBJ1-2
D gene: -
CDR3 protein: CASSYQGMNYGYTF
CDR3 DNA: TGTGCCAGCAGTTACCAGGGCATGAACTATGGCTACACCTTC

CDR3 length: 15
clone size: -
V gene: TRBV20-1
J gene: TRBJ2-7
D gene: TRBD2
CDR3 protein: CSARGERGRGYEQYF
CDR3 DNA: TGCAGTGCTAGAGGAGAGCGGGGAAGAGGGTACGAGCAGTACTTC

CDR3 length: 16
clone size: many
V gene: TRBV6-1
J gene: TRBJ2-3
D gene: TRBD1
CDR3 protein: CASSEGGQWSTDTQYF
CDR3 DNA: TGTGCCAGCAGTGAAGGGGGACAGTGGAGCACAGATACGCAGTATTTT

CDR3 length: 11
clone size: many
V gene: TRBV7-2
J gene: TRBJ2-5
D gene: -
CDR3 protein: CASSLDETQYF
CDR3 DNA: TGTGCCAGCAGCCTAGATGAGACCCAGTACTTC

CDR3 length: 16
clone size: -
V gene: TRBV6-1
J gene: TRBJ2-3
D gene: TRBD2
CDR3 protein: CASSGRTGGRADTQYF
CDR3 DNA: TGTGCCAGCAGTGGACGTACGGGGGGGCGGGCAGATACGCAGTATTTT

CDR3 length: 18
clone size: -
V gene: TRBV5-1
J gene: TRBJ2-7
D gene: TRBD1
CDR3 protein: CASSYTGTGIPYTYEQYF
CDR3 DNA: TGCGCCAGCAGCTACACCGGGACAGGGATCCCTTATACCTACGAGCAGTACTTC

CDR3 length: 15
clone size: few
V gene: TRBV29-1
J gene: TRBJ1-1
D gene: TRBD1
CDR3 protein: CSVGAGQGLVTEAFF
CDR3 DNA: TGCAGCGTTGGGGCCGGACAGGGTTTAGTTACTGAAGCTTTCTTT

CDR3 length: 16
clone size: many
V gene: TRBV12-3/TRBV12-4
J gene: TRBJ1-1
D gene: TRBD1
CDR3 protein: CASRPTGVSRNTEAFF
CDR3 DNA: TGTGCCAGCAGGCCGACAGGGGTCTCACGGAACACTGAAGCTTTCTTT

CDR3 length: 13
clone size: many
V gene: TRBV5-1
J gene: TRBJ1-1
D gene: -
CDR3 protein: CASSLGRRLQAFF
CDR3 DNA: TGCGCCAGCAGCTTGGGTCGGAGGCTCCAAGCTTTCTTT

CDR3 length: 15
clone size: many
V gene: TRBV28
J gene: TRBJ2-3
D gene: -
CDR3 protein: CASSPERTRTDTQYF
CDR3 DNA: TGTGCCAGCAGTCCCGAGCGAACCCGCACAGATACGCAGTATTTT